This TCR beta chain emerged from a study of T-cell memory formation after mild COVID-19. Germline V gene data show CDR1 as SEHNR and CDR2 as FQNEAQ (reference sequence). The V and J ends lost 5 bases and 8 bases respectively, with 12 bases between them. The CDR3 loop spans 13 amino acids. This clonotype was observed a few times. Antigen: not known. Overall study results and limits: Clones that contracted clustered mainly in CM and EM if CD4+ and in EMRA if CD8+. A second wave expanding day 15 to 37 was CD4+-biased; contracting clones were balanced. The pre-infection memory compartment contained some responding clones, suggesting cross-reactive memory joined.

cDNA libraries for TCR alpha and TCR beta, carrying sample barcodes and UMIs, came from 5'RACE with constant-segment primers. From the 5' RACE reads, TCRdb called clonotypes with MiXCR, one entry per CDR3 protein. This sample has 150,000 to 200,000 distinct CDR3 sequences, with roughly 15% found just once. The specimen was PBMCs or a T cell subset sorted from them (not recorded which). The TCR originated in an adult woman who had mild COVID-19 (a few samples of this study predate the infection). Cell type and time point are not known. J is TRBJ1-4 and V is TRBV7-9; weak D call: TRBD1 (5 bases). The chain's CDR3 is CASSMSWGEKLFF. In DNA form, the CDR3 reads TGTGCCAGCAGCATGAGCTGGGGGGAAAAACTGTTTTTT.